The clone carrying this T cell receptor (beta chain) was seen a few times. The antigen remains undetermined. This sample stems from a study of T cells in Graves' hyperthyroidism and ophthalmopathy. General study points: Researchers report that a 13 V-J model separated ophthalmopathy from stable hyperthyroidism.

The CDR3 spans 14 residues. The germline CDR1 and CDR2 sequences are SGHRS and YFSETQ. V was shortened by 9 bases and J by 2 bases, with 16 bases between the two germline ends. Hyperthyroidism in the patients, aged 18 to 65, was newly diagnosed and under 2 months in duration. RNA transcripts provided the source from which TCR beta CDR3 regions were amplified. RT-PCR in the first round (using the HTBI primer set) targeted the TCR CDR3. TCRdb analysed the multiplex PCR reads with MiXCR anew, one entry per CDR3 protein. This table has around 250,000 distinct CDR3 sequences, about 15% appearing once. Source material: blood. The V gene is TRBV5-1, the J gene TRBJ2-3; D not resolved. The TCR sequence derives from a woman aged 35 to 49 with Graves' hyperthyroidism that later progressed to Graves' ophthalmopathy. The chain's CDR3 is CATKKVGNTDTQYF. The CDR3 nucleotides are TGCGCCACCAAGAAGGTAGGAAACACAGATACGCAGTATTTT.